Each of the 8 T cell receptor beta chains below was sequenced from the same sample in a study of cytotoxic CD8 clonotypes in ibrutinib-treated CLL. Sequencing used immunoSEQ multiplex PCR; TCRdb keeps in-frame clones, though not all of them. Here the sample spans under 200,000 clones, approximately 80% being singletons. Here the sequenced sample was PBMCs, taken after 24 months of ibrutinib treatment. These receptors all stem from a human donor with chronic lymphocytic leukemia.

This chain uses TRBV2 with TRBJ2-3; perhaps TRBD1 as D (6 bases). The CDR3 covers 15 residues. Between the trimmed V and J ends, which lost 0 bases and 6 bases, there was a span of 13 bases. CDR1 is SNHLY and CDR2 is FYNNEI in the germline V gene. CDR3 residues: CASSEAGSGVDTQYF. CDR3 coding DNA: TGTGCCAGCAGTGAAGCGGGGTCAGGGGTGGATACGCAGTATTTT.

This chain links TRBV19 with TRBJ2-3, with D perhaps matching TRBD2 (5 bases). Germline-derived CDR1 and CDR2 are LNHDA and SQIVND (reference sequence). The length of the CDR3 is 14 residues. V was clipped by 3 bases and J by 6 bases, with 13 bases between them. The CDR3, as DNA: TGTGCCAGTAGTATGGCCGGGAATCGGGATACGCAGTATTTT. The encoded protein is CASSMAGNRDTQYF. Based on the CDR3 plus reference TRBV19 and TRBJ2-3, the full variable domain is DGGITQSPKYLFRKEGQNVTLSCEQNLNHDAMYWYRQDPGQGLRLIYYSQIVNDFQKGDIAEGYSVSREKKESFPLTVTSAQKNPTAFYLCASSMAGNRDTQYFGPGTRLTVL.

V and J are TRBV29-1 and TRBJ1-1; D may be TRBD1 (5 bases). The V gene's germline CDR1 is SQVTM and CDR2 ANQGSEA. The CDR3 spans 15 residues. The germline V and J ends were trimmed by 8 bases and 0 bases, with 19 bases remaining between them. CDR3 loop: CSTPSGRGLNTEAFF. For the CDR3, the DNA is TGCAGCACACCTTCGGGGAGGGGCCTGAACACTGAAGCTTTCTTT.

J is TRBJ2-7 and V is TRBV21-1; the table's D gene call, TRBD2, was not cross checked with the DNA. TRBV21-1 corresponds to a pseudogene. The CDR3 is 15 residues long. CDR3 DNA: TGTGCCATTCCGCTCTTTGGTGGGCGGGACCTCGAGCAGTACTTC. Its protein is CAIPLFGGRDLEQYF.

V gene TRBV7-3 combines with J gene TRBJ2-2; D uncertain. Germline V gives CDR1 SGHTA, CDR2 FQGTGA. This CDR3 region has 12 residues. With 2 bases removed from V and 7 bases from J, the gap between germline ends came to 5 bases. This CDR3 is CASSLEIGELFF. The CDR3 DNA reads as TGTGCCAGCAGCTTAGAGATCGGGGAGCTGTTTTTT.

The rearrangement joins TRBV6-5 to TRBJ1-2; 11 bases are shared with TRBD1. This CDR3 has 15 amino acids. With 2 bases clipped from V and 8 bases from J, the junction kept 7 bases outside the gene matches. Germline V CDR1 and CDR2: MNHEY, SVGAGI. In nucleotides, the CDR3 is TGTGCCAGCAGTTACGACCGGACAGGGGGCGACGGCTACACCTTC. Its protein is CASSYDRTGGDGYTF.

The rearrangement uses TRBV6-5 and TRBJ1-5, with D perhaps TRBD1 (5 bases). The V end lost 1 base, the J end lost 8 bases, and 12 bases lay between the germline ends. In germline, CDR1 is MNHEY, CDR2 SVGAGI. There are 14 residues in the CDR3. The CDR3 region has the DNA TGTGCCAGCAGTTACTTAGGGACTGTTGAGCCCCAGCATTTT. Encoded protein: CASSYLGTVEPQHF.

In its sample, this clone was seen many times. V and J are TRBV27 and TRBJ2-5; a possible D gene is TRBD2 (5 bases). CDR1 is MNHEY and CDR2 is SMNVEV in the germline V gene (reference sequence). The V end was cut by 10 bases, the J end by 7 bases, with 13 bases between. The CDR3 is made up of 11 amino acids. The CDR3: CATRNRGTQYF. As DNA, the CDR3 is TGTGCCACCCGAAACCGGGGGACCCAGTACTTC.